Shown below are 19 T cell receptor beta chains from a single sample sequenced in a study of beta chain features in type 1 diabetes. Study results and limitations: Among all four CD4+ subsets, Type 1 diabetes patients had TCRB CDR3s that were moderately but significantly shorter.

Their target antigens are unknown. The sequenced template was cDNA made from the entire isolated RNA. Some clones are missing from TCRdb's copy, which holds only in-frame ones; the method was immunoSEQ multiplex PCR. This table holds about 370,000 clones, roughly 9.8% found once. Sequencing used central memory CD4+ T cells from blood. The receptor set was obtained from a man aged 30 to 45 with type 1 diabetes.

This clone was recorded a few times. V and J are TRBV6-1 and TRBJ1-1, with D unclear. The ends were cut back, 8 bases at V and 5 bases at J, with 18 bases in the middle. Germline values: CDR1 MNHNS, CDR2 SASEGT. The CDR3 length is 14 residues. The CDR3 loop reads CASHPGTRGTEAFF. Written as DNA, the CDR3 is TGTGCCAGCCACCCTGGCACCCGAGGGACTGAAGCTTTCTTT.

This clone was observed a few times. The V and J genes are TRBV7-3 and TRBJ2-2, with a possible D match to TRBD1 (6 bases). The germline CDR1 and CDR2 sequences are SGHTA and FQGTGA. The V end lost 3 bases, the J end lost 6 bases, and 11 bases lay between the germline ends. CDR3 size: 14 residues. The CDR3 protein is CASSFYREPGELFF. The CDR3 region has the DNA TGTGCCAGCAGCTTTTACAGGGAACCCGGGGAGCTGTTTTTT.

This clone has only a few counts. This chain links TRBV7-2 with TRBJ2-3, with D tentatively TRBD1 (6 bases). CDR1 SGHTA and CDR2 FQGNSA come from the germline V gene. Trimming shortened V by 5 bases and J by 0 bases, and 18 bases separated the two germline ends. This CDR3 region has 17 residues. CDR3: CASSLRRGTHSTDTQYF. The CDR3 DNA reads as TGTGCCAGCAGCCTACGCAGGGGCACCCATAGCACAGATACGCAGTATTTT. The variable domain in full, completed from reference TRBV7-2 and TRBJ2-3, reads GAGVSQSPSNKVTEKGKDVELRCDPISGHTALYWYRQSLGQGLEFLIYFQGNSAPDKSGLPSDRFSAERTGGSVSTLTIQRTQQEDSAVYLCASSLRRGTHSTDTQYFGPGTRLTVL.

There are a few counts of this clone. The J gene is TRBJ2-5, the V gene TRBV7-2, with D uncertain. Germline loops: CDR1 SGHTA, CDR2 FQGNSA. CDR3 length: 13 amino acids. V was pared by 5 bases and J by 4 bases, with 11 bases between. CDR3 protein: CASSLWKGETQYF. DNA of the CDR3: TGTGCCAGCAGCCTCTGGAAGGGAGAGACCCAGTACTTC.

This clone was seen a handful of times. The CDR3 protein is CASSFGRAEQYF. The CDR3 region has the DNA TGTGCCAGCTCTTTCGGGAGGGCCGAGCAGTACTTC. The rearrangement joins TRBV28 to TRBJ2-7, with 8 bases fitting TRBD2. The CDR3 covers 12 residues. In germline, CDR1 is MDHEN, CDR2 SYDVKM. The junction had 6 bases not matched to a gene; V was cut back by 8 bases and J by 6 bases.

This chain connects TRBV7-3 to TRBJ1-2, with 7 bases lining up with TRBD1. V lost 5 bases, J lost 6 bases, and 15 bases stayed unmatched. The germline CDR1 and CDR2 sequences are SGHTA and FQGTGA. The CDR3 extends over 16 amino acids. The CDR3 DNA is TGTGCCAGCAGCCCGGCTTCGACAGGGTCTCTTGATGGCTACACCTTC. Translation gives CASSPASTGSLDGYTF.

J is TRBJ1-2 and V is TRBV5-4, with unresolved D. Germline loops: CDR1 SGHNT, CDR2 YYREEE (reference sequence). Trimming pared 0 bases from V and 2 bases from J, leaving 11 bases between. The CDR3 sequence is 15 residues long. The CDR3 sequence is CASSLEDGRNYGYTF. In nucleotides, the CDR3 is TGTGCCAGCAGCTTGGAGGACGGGAGAAACTATGGCTACACCTTC.

This clone came up a few times. The chain carries TRBV6-6 and TRBJ2-5, with D perhaps being TRBD1 or TRBD2 (5 bases each). The CDR3 covers 14 residues. Trimming cost V 7 bases and J 2 bases, with 14 bases left between them. Germline assignment: CDR1 MNHNY and CDR2 SVGAGI (reference sequence). The CDR3 loop is CASKRDPLQETQYF. CDR3 in DNA: TGTGCCAGCAAACGGGACCCTTTACAAGAGACCCAGTACTTC.

The rearrangement uses TRBV7-2 and TRBJ1-5; no definite D call. Germline V gene data show CDR1 as SGHTA and CDR2 as FQGNSA. V shed 4 bases and J shed 3 bases, with 7 bases lying between them. The CDR3 extends over 13 amino acids. The CDR3 DNA sequence: TGTGCCAGCAGCTCAGAGACCAATCAGCCCCAGCATTTT. Translated, it gives CASSSETNQPQHF. Together with reference TRBV7-2 and TRBJ1-5, the CDR3 gives the full variable domain: GAGVSQSPSNKVTEKGKDVELRCDPISGHTALYWYRQSLGQGLEFLIYFQGNSAPDKSGLPSDRFSAERTGGSVSTLTIQRTQQEDSAVYLCASSSETNQPQHFGDGTRLSIL.

This clone was counted only a few times. The chain employs TRBV7-2 and TRBJ2-2; the match to TRBD2 covers 12 bases. CDR1 SGHTA and CDR2 FQGNSA come from the germline V gene. With V trimmed by 2 bases and J by 0 bases, 7 bases remained unmatched. The CDR3 has 19 residues. The CDR3 here is CASSLKTGLAGSNTGELFF. CDR3 nucleotide sequence: TGTGCCAGCAGCTTAAAGACGGGACTAGCGGGCTCGAACACCGGGGAGCTGTTTTTT.

This clone occurred a few times. V and J are TRBV11-2 and TRBJ1-2; D might be TRBD1 (5 bases). Per the germline V gene, CDR1 is SGHAT and CDR2 is FQNNGV. The CDR3 is 13 residues long. V was pared by 1 base and J by 6 bases, with 9 bases between. CDR3 protein: CASSLAGQNGYTF. CDR3 in DNA: TGTGCCAGCAGCTTAGCAGGGCAGAATGGCTACACCTTC.

There are a few counts of this clone. The J gene is TRBJ1-2, the V gene TRBV13, with 9 bases identical to TRBD1. Trimming cost V 5 bases and J 4 bases; bases outside gene matches: 5. Germline V CDR1 and CDR2: PRHDT, FYEKMQ (reference sequence). The CDR3 covers 14 residues. The CDR3 loop reads CASSRQGVFYGYTF. Here the CDR3 DNA reads TGTGCCAGCAGCCGACAGGGGGTCTTCTATGGCTACACCTTC.

This clone was counted a few times. The chain carries TRBV12-5 and TRBJ1-3, with 9 bases aligning to TRBD1. Germline V gives CDR1 LGHNT, CDR2 FRNRAP. J gave up 7 bases and V 1 base, and 11 bases lay outside the gene matches. The CDR3 is made up of 17 amino acids. The CDR3 loop is CASGLATGTGIVNTIYF. The CDR3 DNA follows: TGTGCTAGTGGTTTGGCGACCGGGACAGGGATTGTGAACACCATATATTTT.

This clone was seen a few times. This sequence joins TRBV28 and TRBJ1-1; no clear D gene. Germline-derived CDR1 and CDR2 are MDHEN and SYDVKM. Deletions cut 5 bases from V and 1 base from J, with 14 bases between. The CDR3 is made up of 15 amino acids. The CDR3 protein is CASSPRGSWNTEAFF. The DNA for the CDR3 is TGTGCCAGCAGTCCGAGAGGTTCCTGGAACACTGAAGCTTTCTTT.

Ten or more counts support this clone. One end of the junction fails to match germline, which may point to a read error. V usage is TRBV28 and J usage is TRBJ2-2; TRBD2 is a possible D gene (6 bases). Germline assignment: CDR1 MDHEN and CDR2 SYDVKM. The CDR3 consists of 16 residues. CDR3 coding DNA: TGTGCCAGCACCTTTAGTGGGGCGGGGCGGTCCGGAGAGCTGTTTTTT. This sequence encodes CASTFSGAGRSGELFF. The entire variable domain, with the rest obtained from reference TRBV28 and TRBJ2-2, is as follows: DVKVTQSSRYLVKRTGEKVFLECVQDMDHENMFWYRQDPGLGLRLIYFSYDVKMKEKGDIPEGYSVSREKKERFSLILESASTNQTSMYLCASTFSGAGRSGELFFGEGSRLTVL.

This clone was seen ten or more times. The chain carries TRBV9 and TRBJ2-1, with 7 bases aligning to TRBD1. The CDR3 has 16 residues. With 3 bases clipped from V and 6 bases from J, the junction kept 12 bases outside the gene matches. Germline lookup yields CDR1 SGDLS and CDR2 YYNGEE. The CDR3 DNA reads as TGTGCCAGCAGCGGACAGGGTCATGCTCAGGGCAATGAGCAGTTCTTC. Its translation is CASSGQGHAQGNEQFF.

This chain links TRBV19 with TRBJ1-5; D gene ambiguous. CDR3 length: 13 amino acids. V lost 5 bases to trimming and J lost 3 bases, with 8 bases between them. Germline V CDR1 and CDR2: LNHDA, SQIVND (reference sequence). The CDR3: CASSWSNNQPQHF. The CDR3 region has the DNA TGTGCCAGTAGTTGGAGTAACAATCAGCCCCAGCATTTT.

This clone was seen only a few times. The chain couples TRBV7-8 to TRBJ1-5, with a possible D match to TRBD1 (5 bases). Trimming took off 6 bases at V and 4 bases at J, with 13 bases between the two ends. Germline CDR1 SGHVS, CDR2 FQNEAQ. The CDR3 totals 14 residues. CDR3 in DNA: TGTGCCAGCAGACTGGGGCAAGGGAATCAGCCCCAGCATTTT. Encoded protein: CASRLGQGNQPQHF.

The rearrangement uses TRBV5-4 and TRBJ2-7, with unresolved D. Trimming stripped 2 bases from V and 0 bases from J, with 6 bases between. Germline values: CDR1 SGHNT, CDR2 YYREEE (reference sequence). CDR3 length equals 13 residues. The CDR3 region is CASSFQRSYEQYF. In DNA, the CDR3 is TGTGCCAGCAGCTTCCAACGCTCCTACGAGCAGTACTTC.